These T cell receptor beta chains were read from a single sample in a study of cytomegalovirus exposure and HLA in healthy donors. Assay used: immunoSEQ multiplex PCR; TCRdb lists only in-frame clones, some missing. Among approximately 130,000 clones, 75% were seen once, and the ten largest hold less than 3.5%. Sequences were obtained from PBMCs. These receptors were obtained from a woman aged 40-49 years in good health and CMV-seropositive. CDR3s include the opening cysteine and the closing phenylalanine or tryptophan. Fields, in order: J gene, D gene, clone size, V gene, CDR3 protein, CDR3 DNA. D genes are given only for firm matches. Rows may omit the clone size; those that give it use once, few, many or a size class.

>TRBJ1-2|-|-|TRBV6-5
CASSYWAEPNYGYTF
TGTGCCAGCAGTTACTGGGCAGAACCCAACTATGGCTACACCTTC
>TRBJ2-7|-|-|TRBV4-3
CASSQTWDSAYEQYF
TGCGCCAGCAGCCAGACATGGGACTCAGCCTACGAGCAGTACTTC
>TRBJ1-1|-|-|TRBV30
CAWAPQAHAEAFF
TGTGCCTGGGCCCCACAGGCCCACGCTGAAGCTTTCTTT
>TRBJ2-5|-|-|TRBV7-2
CASSLSQAGVETQYF
TGTGCCAGCAGCTTATCACAGGCAGGGGTAGAGACCCAGTACTTC
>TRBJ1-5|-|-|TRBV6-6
CASSYDGRGQPQHF
TGTGCCAGCAGTTACGATGGCAGGGGTCAGCCCCAGCATTTT
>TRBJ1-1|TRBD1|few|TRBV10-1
CASSTGQGFGMNTEAFF
TGCGCCAGCAGTACTGGACAGGGGTTTGGAATGAACACTGAAGCTTTCTTT
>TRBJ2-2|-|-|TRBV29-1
CSGLQENTGELFF
TGCAGCGGTTTACAGGAAAACACCGGGGAGCTGTTTTTT
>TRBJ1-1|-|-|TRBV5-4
CASSLGGGMNTEAFF
TGTGCCAGCAGCTTGGGGGGGGGAATGAACACTGAAGCTTTCTTT
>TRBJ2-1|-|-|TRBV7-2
CASSLDRVTYNEQFF
TGTGCCAGCAGCTTAGACAGGGTGACCTACAATGAGCAGTTCTTC
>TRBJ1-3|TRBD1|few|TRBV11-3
CASSPGQGPGNTIYF
TGTGCCAGCAGCCCGGGACAGGGGCCTGGAAACACCATATATTTT
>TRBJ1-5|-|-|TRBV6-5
CASSYTTGSDQPQHF
TGTGCCAGCAGTTACACCACAGGGAGCGATCAGCCCCAGCATTTT
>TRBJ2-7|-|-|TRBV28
CASSPFTGNGPYEQYF
TGTGCCAGCAGCCCATTCACAGGGAATGGCCCCTACGAGCAGTACTTC
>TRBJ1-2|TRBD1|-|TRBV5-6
CASSVRDRGQFNYGYTF
TGTGCCAGCAGCGTCCGGGACAGGGGGCAATTTAACTATGGCTACACCTTC
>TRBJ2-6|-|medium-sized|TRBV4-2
CASSQDGQNSGANVLTF
TGTGCCAGCAGCCAAGATGGACAAAACTCTGGGGCCAACGTCCTGACTTTC
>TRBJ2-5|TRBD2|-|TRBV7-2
CASRLLSGRTQYF
TGTGCCAGCAGGCTGCTTAGCGGGAGAACCCAGTACTTC
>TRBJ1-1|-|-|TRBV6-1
CASRVGVSGTEAFF
TGTGCCAGCAGGGTGGGCGTTAGTGGCACTGAAGCTTTCTTT
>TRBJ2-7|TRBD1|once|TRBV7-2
CASSLGIRQWTGVEQYF
TGTGCCAGCAGCTTAGGGATTCGCCAGTGGACAGGGGTCGAGCAGTACTTC
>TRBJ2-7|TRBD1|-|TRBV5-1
CASSFGTGGTYEQYF
TGCGCCAGCAGCTTTGGGACAGGGGGAACCTACGAGCAGTACTTC
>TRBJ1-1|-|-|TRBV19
CASRPDILTVNTEAFF
TGTGCCAGTAGACCCGACATTCTGACAGTGAACACTGAAGCTTTCTTT
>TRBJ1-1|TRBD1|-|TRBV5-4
CASSWDRGLNTEAFF
TGTGCCAGCAGCTGGGACAGGGGATTGAACACTGAAGCTTTCTTT
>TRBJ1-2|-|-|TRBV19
CASRRGLANYGYTF
TGTGCCAGTAGAAGAGGACTTGCTAACTATGGCTACACCTTC